Listed below are T cell receptor beta chains from one sample, sequenced in a study of CD8+ T cells in alopecia areata. Libraries were prepared by immunoSEQ multiplex PCR; TCRdb keeps only in-frame clonotypes and omits some of them. The data hold around 140,000 clones, with about 86% observed a single time. This specimen consisted of CD8+ T cells sorted from blood, obtained at week 4, from a patient treated with tofacitinib. The receptors stem from a human donor with alopecia areata. CDR3s leave out the opening cysteine and the closing phenylalanine or tryptophan. The order of the fields is D gene, V gene, CDR3 protein. The D gene is left open where the match is weak.

d_gene: .
v_gene: TRBV6-5
CDR3aa: ASSYSNAGDEQY

d_gene: TRBD1
v_gene: TRBV19
CDR3aa: ASSNLRGQGDTQY

d_gene: TRBD1
v_gene: TRBV29-1
CDR3aa: SVEDVRGSLSTDTQY

d_gene: TRBD2
v_gene: TRBV6-5
CDR3aa: ASSYRTSGGVDEQF

d_gene: TRBD1
v_gene: TRBV10-2
CDR3aa: ASLKRTGARNYGYT

d_gene: TRBD2
v_gene: TRBV30
CDR3aa: AWSVTGGPYEQY

d_gene: .
v_gene: TRBV29-1
CDR3aa: SVVIAALNTGELF

d_gene: .
v_gene: TRBV7-9
CDR3aa: ASSKRAPGSEQY

d_gene: .
v_gene: TRBV25-1
CDR3aa: ASSGPGAEAF

d_gene: .
v_gene: TRBV11-3
CDR3aa: ASSPTTSNEQF